This paragraph reports one T cell receptor beta chain. The record originates from a study of cytomegalovirus exposure and HLA in healthy donors. The PCR was carried out with 60 Vbeta primers and 13 Jbeta primers. In the source study's methods: Later, tens of millions of unique TCR beta chains were counted in an analysis, and approximately 10 million of them were shared. TCRdb's copy holds only in-frame clones and misses some; the assay was immunoSEQ multiplex PCR. V and J calls and clone size follow that table, whereas D and trimming were derived from the DNA. The profile shows approximately 81,000 clones, approximately 84% of them singletons. The CDR3 extends over 16 amino acids. Germline loops: CDR1 MGHRA, CDR2 YSYEKL. V was pared by 0 bases and J by 1 base, with 5 bases of the junction left unmatched.

V is TRBV4-1 and J is TRBJ1-1; the match to TRBD1 covers 7 bases. This receptor was taken from a woman aged 45-65 years in good health and CMV-seronegative. Source material: PBMCs. The CDR3 coding sequence is TGCGCCAGCAGCCAAGATGGGGACAGAGGGAACACTGAAGCTTTCTTT. It codes for CASSQDGDRGNTEAFF.